The entry that follows covers one T cell receptor beta chain sequence. Profiled with immunoSEQ multiplex PCR; TCRdb holds only in-frame clones, not every one. In the table there are approximately 58,000 clones, 80% to 90% of which are singletons. The data are from a study of blood T cell repertoires in COVID-19. Whole-study context: The analysed material was cDNA or gDNA that came from T cells, B-cell-depleted T cells, or PBMCs.

Trimming shortened V by 7 bases and J by 4 bases, and 13 bases separated the two germline ends. CDR1 and CDR2 from the germline V gene are MNHNY and SVGAGI (reference sequence). The CDR3 is made up of 13 amino acids. V and J are TRBV6-6 and TRBJ1-2; D is undetermined. Specimen: peripheral blood. This TCR was sampled from a woman aged 60-70 years with acute or convalescent COVID-19. The CDR3 nucleotides read TGTGCCAGCACGCCGGGGTCTCTCTATGGCTACACCTTC. Its translation: CASTPGSLYGYTF.